This T cell receptor beta chain was observed in a study of persistence of HIV-infected CD4 T cells. Study overall: Up to about 200 mL blood was drawn at multiple time points; a couple of donors had single-time leukapheresis.

Concerning this clone: Antigen: not known.

Anti-CD3/anti-CD28 beads served as a nonspecific positive control stimulus. Sorting of responding CD4+ T cells relied on upregulated CD40 ligand together with CD69. The CDR3 contains 12 residues. Germline-derived CDR1 and CDR2 are GTSNPN and SVGIG (reference sequence). After removal of 4 bases from V and 11 bases from J, the junction contained 9 bases not matched to a gene. The libraries were made with immunoSEQ version 4 in survey mode. Profiling relied on immunoSEQ multiplex PCR, and the TCRdb table lists in-frame clones only, not all of them. The data contain 40,000 to 60,000 clones, about nine tenths of them seen just once; the ten biggest clones take up about 3.5%.

V and J are TRBV30 and TRBJ1-1; 8 nucleotides align to TRBD1. The source is an adult woman with HIV who was CMV-seropositive. The material was CD4+ T cells sorted from PBMCs after approximately 19-hour stimulation, obtained from a patient who received antiretroviral therapy. CDR3 nucleotide sequence: TGTGCCTGGACCTATAACAGGGGGGAGGCTTTCTTT. This gives the protein CAWTYNRGEAFF. Drawing the rest from reference TRBV30 and TRBJ1-1, the complete variable domain is SQTIHQWPATLVQPVGSPLSLECTVEGTSNPNLYWYRQAAGRGLQLLFYSVGIGQISSEVPQNLSASRPQDRQFILSSKKLLLSDSGFYLCAWTYNRGEAFFGQGTRLTVV.